The 4 T cell receptor beta chains below were found in one sample sequenced in a study of cytomegalovirus exposure and HLA in healthy donors. PCR used 60 Vbeta primers and 13 Jbeta primers. The table came from immunoSEQ multiplex PCR; TCRdb's copy has only in-frame clones and leaves some out. The data show 90,000 to 150,000 clones, 81% seen once. The specimen was PBMCs. These receptors all stem from a woman aged 40 to 55 in good health and CMV-seronegative.

The chain is built from TRBV7-9 and TRBJ2-7; 7 bases fit TRBD1. The V gene's germline CDR1 is SEHNR and CDR2 FQNEAQ (reference sequence). CDR3 length equals 13 residues. The V gene end was trimmed by 1 base and the J gene end by 5 bases; junction bases not matched to a gene: 2. The CDR3 here is CASSLVDRDEQYF. The CDR3 coding sequence is TGTGCCAGCAGCTTAGTAGACAGGGACGAGCAGTACTTC.

The chain has TRBV7-9 and TRBJ2-3, with TRBD2 matching 9 bases. CDR3 length equals 17 residues. Germline-derived CDR1 and CDR2 are SEHNR and FQNEAQ (reference sequence). Trimming at V came to 6 bases and at J to 4 bases, leaving 14 bases not matched to a gene. The CDR3 sequence: CASSSSGEGQGSDTQYF. CDR3 sequence (DNA): TGTGCCAGCAGTTCTAGCGGGGAAGGACAAGGGTCAGATACGCAGTATTTT.

The chain joins TRBV6-1 to TRBJ2-7, with 8 nucleotides matching TRBD1. CDR1 MNHNS and CDR2 SASEGT come from the germline V gene. CDR3 length equals 15 residues. Germline trimming cut 8 bases from V and 2 bases from J; bases unmatched to any gene: 11. The CDR3 spells CASGRQGSTAYEQYF. Here the CDR3 DNA reads TGTGCCAGCGGAAGACAGGGGTCCACAGCCTACGAGCAGTACTTC.

This chain uses TRBV20-1 with TRBJ2-7; D is uncertain. CDR1 is DFQATT and CDR2 is SNEGSKA in the germline V gene (reference sequence). The length of the CDR3 is 11 residues. V lost 3 bases, J lost 0 bases, and 3 bases lay in between. The CDR3 is CSASHSYEQYF. The CDR3 DNA is TGCAGTGCTAGTCACTCCTACGAGCAGTACTTC.